This TCR beta chain was retrieved from a study of cytomegalovirus exposure and HLA in healthy donors. On the study more broadly: Per a later analysis, the approximately 600 first-cohort and some 130 validation repertoires shared one platform.

For this clone: The identical CDR3 is also encoded by other nucleotide sequences in the sample.

Profiled with immunoSEQ multiplex PCR; TCRdb holds only in-frame clones, not every one. Of roughly 70,000 clones in the sample, roughly 96% were seen once. CDR3 length equals 13 residues. Looked up from germline, CDR1 is MGHRA and CDR2 is YSYEKL. The V end lost 1 base, the J end lost 4 bases, and 8 bases lay between the germline ends. The chain recombines TRBV4-1 with TRBJ2-7; tentative D call: TRBD1 (6 bases). The source material was PBMCs. The clonotype was recovered from a man between 18 and 29 years old in good health and CMV-seronegative. The CDR3 DNA reads as TGCGCCAGCAGCCAAGTAGGGGGTTACGAGCAGTACTTC. Translated, it gives CASSQVGGYEQYF.